The TCR beta chain described here comes from a study of blood T cell repertoires in COVID-19. Study-level background: Collection of acute and convalescent COVID-19 samples took place in the United States, Italy and Spain. PBMCs, B-cell-depleted T cells, or T cells were the source of the cDNA or gDNA that made up the material.

CDR1 and CDR2 from the germline V gene are KGHSH and LQKENI. Trimming shortened V by 2 bases and J by 4 bases, and 14 bases separated the two germline ends. This CDR3 region has 15 residues. Study processing details: It was from reference gene primer amplification that nucleated cell counts were estimated. Sequenced by immunoSEQ multiplex PCR; TCRdb stores in-frame clones only, minus some. D and trimming come from the DNA, and the V and J calls and clone size come from that table. Among over 85,000 clones listed, 88% were seen once. Sequencing was carried out using peripheral blood. The chain links TRBV18 to TRBJ1-1; perhaps TRBD1 as D (5 bases). The clonotype was recovered from a woman in her forties or fifties with acute or convalescent COVID-19. The CDR3 loop is CASSPNKGGGTEAFF. CDR3 nucleotide sequence: TGTGCCAGCTCACCAAACAAGGGCGGGGGCACTGAAGCTTTCTTT.